The source of this T cell receptor beta chain is a study of blood T cell repertoires in COVID-19 (TCRdb year 2020). Background for the entire study: Collaborator samples came from the United States, Italy and Spain and covered acute and convalescent phases of COVID-19. The material from the prospective study consisted of cDNA or gDNA derived from T cells, B-cell-depleted T cells, or PBMCs. Deeply sampled blood TCRbeta repertoires from subjects exposed to, actively infected with, or recovered from COVID-19 were included in the dataset. The repertoires were made available in a free public database intended to serve as a resource for research on the immune response to SARS-CoV-2. The samples were drawn from two sources: the first 160 participants of the ongoing ImmuneRACE study, and 1,000 to 1,500 subjects contributed by 6 global collaborators. Nearly every sample came with metadata listing a de-identified subject ID, COVID-19 status, age in years and sex. Where available, HLA class I and class II types were obtained from metadata supplied by the sample provider rather than from assay-based typing.

The research as a whole found: The amount of clinical and demographic metadata varied by source and participant and was provided uncurated.

Participants in the prospective study were aged roughly 18 to 100 years, lived in 20 to 30 United States geographic areas, and enrolled through a virtual design. In the prospective study, cohorts were assigned on the basis of participant-reported clinical history obtained from a screening survey and a study questionnaire. For ImmuneRACE Cohort 3, a participant was defined as recovered based on two consecutive negative NP/OP PCR tests, clearance by a healthcare professional, or resolution of symptoms. Each participant in the prospective study had whole blood, serum and a nasopharyngeal or oropharyngeal swab collected by mobile phlebotomists. Additional blood draws and questionnaires over an approximately two-month period could optionally be provided by prospective study participants. Before DNA extraction, blood samples from the prospective study were shipped at room temperature or frozen. From the cysteine up to the phenylalanine, the CDR3 has a length of 12 residues. Just the 36-base CDR3 DNA is kept, in frame starting at base 1. The germline V gene encodes CDR1 SGHRS and CDR2 YFSETQ. Relative to germline, V is 4 bases shorter and J is 6 bases shorter, with 9 bases between their ends.

TCRbeta CDR3 regions were amplified from genomic DNA by means of the immunoSEQ Assay, a bias-controlled multiplex PCR. Concerning the study's data processing: The number of nucleated cells in each sample was estimated from the amplification of reference gene primers within the assay. Sequence reads were collapsed and filtered to measure the absolute abundance of every unique TCRbeta CDR3 rearrangement. For each sample, productive Simpson clonality was calculated as the square root of Simpson's diversity index across productive rearrangements. As stored in TCRdb, this immuneACCESS dataset retains in-frame rearrangements with V and J assigned. A fraction of the clones does not appear; measured against another copy, unresolved V genes explain less than half of the discrepancy, and the remainder lacks a known reason. V, J and clone size reflect that table, while D and trimming were determined from the DNA. The sample profile shows about 300,000 clones; over 75% of them were found once. The top ten clones comprise roughly 10% of the sample.

In the case of this clone: No cognate antigen has been identified for it. No base quality values were provided; no much bigger clone lies one nucleotide off.

The sequence came from a woman aged 18-29 years who had recovered from COVID-19. This sequence uses TRBV5-1 and TRBJ2-3; a tentative D match to TRBD1 spans 5 bases. The material sequenced was PBMCs or T cells enriched from blood (not recorded which). The DNA sequence reads TGCGCCAGCAGCGCCCCAGGGGATACGCAGTATTTT. Its protein is CASSAPGDTQYF.